This T cell receptor beta chain is drawn from a study of T cell responses to AZD1222 COVID-19 vaccine. Study results and limitations: Clonal diversity was possibly underestimated, and white British individuals and females predominated among donors. Across the whole spike, CD4 TCRs peaked at regions 160-218 and 743-854.

Here immunoSEQ multiplex PCR was the method, and the copy in TCRdb shows in-frame clones only, minus some. Of around 180,000 clones listed, around nine tenths are singletons. On this clone itself: What it binds is unknown.

CDR3 length: 14 residues. Trimming took 1 base from V and 6 from J, leaving 11 bases between them. Germline CDR1 reads SGHNT; CDR2 reads YYREEE (reference sequence). The clonotype comes from an adult who received the AZD1222 COVID-19 vaccine. The V call is TRBV5-4, the J call TRBJ2-1, with D perhaps TRBD1 or TRBD2 (5 bases each). This sample comprised peripheral blood, obtained 28 days after the second AZD1222 dose. The CDR3 loop reads CASSLLDGGNEQFF. CDR3 DNA: TGTGCCAGCAGCTTGCTCGATGGGGGCAATGAGCAGTTCTTC.